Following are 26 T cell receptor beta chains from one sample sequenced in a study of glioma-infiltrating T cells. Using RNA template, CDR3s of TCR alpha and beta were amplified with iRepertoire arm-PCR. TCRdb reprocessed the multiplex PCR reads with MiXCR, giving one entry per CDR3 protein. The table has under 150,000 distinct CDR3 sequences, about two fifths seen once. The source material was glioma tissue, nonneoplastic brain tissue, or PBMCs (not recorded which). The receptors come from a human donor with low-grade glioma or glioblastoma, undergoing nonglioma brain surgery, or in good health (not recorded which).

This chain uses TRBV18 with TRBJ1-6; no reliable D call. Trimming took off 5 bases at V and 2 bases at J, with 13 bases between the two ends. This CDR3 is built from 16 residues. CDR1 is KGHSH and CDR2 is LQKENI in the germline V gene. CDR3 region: CASSIQRVTYNSPLHF. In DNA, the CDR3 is TGTGCCAGCTCAATTCAGCGGGTAACCTATAATTCACCCCTCCACTTT.

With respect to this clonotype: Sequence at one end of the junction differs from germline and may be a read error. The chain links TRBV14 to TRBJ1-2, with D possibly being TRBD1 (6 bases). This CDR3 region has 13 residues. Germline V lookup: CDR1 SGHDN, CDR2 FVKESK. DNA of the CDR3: TGTGCCAGCACCCAGAGCGGGGGCTATGGCTACATCTTC. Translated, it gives CASTQSGGYGYIF.

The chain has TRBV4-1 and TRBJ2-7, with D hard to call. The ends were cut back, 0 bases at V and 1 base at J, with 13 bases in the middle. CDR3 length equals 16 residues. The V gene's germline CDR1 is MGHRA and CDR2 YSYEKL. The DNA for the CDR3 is TGCGCCAGCAGCCAAGAATTTGGGATACCGTCCTACGAGCAGTACTTC. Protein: CASSQEFGIPSYEQYF.

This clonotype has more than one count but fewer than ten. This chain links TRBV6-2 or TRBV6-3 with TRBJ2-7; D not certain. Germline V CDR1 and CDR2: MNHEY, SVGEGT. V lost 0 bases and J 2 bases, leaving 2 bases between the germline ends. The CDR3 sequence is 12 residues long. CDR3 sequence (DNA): TGTGCCAGCAGTTACTCCCCCTACGAGCAGTACTTC. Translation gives CASSYSPYEQYF.

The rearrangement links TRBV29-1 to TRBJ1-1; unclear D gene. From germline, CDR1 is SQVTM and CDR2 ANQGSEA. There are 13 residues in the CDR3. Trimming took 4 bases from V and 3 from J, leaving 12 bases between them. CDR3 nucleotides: TGCAGCGTTGGGCAGGCCTTTGACACTGAAGCTTTCTTT. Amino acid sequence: CSVGQAFDTEAFF.

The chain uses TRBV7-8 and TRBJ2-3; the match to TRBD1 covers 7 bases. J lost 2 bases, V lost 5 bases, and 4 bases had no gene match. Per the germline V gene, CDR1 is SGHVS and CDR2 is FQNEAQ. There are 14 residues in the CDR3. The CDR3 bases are TGTGCCAGCAGCCCTGGGACAGTCACAGATACGCAGTATTTT. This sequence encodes CASSPGTVTDTQYF.

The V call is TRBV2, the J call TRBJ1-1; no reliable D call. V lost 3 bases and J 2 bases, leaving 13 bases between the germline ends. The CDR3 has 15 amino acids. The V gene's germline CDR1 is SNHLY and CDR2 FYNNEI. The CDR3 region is CASSDIVGPNTEAFF. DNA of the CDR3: TGTGCCAGCAGTGATATTGTAGGGCCCAACACTGAAGCTTTCTTT.

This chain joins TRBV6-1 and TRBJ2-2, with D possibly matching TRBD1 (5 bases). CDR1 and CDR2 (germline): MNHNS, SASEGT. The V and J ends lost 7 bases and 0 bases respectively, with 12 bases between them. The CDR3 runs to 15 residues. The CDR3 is CASMKTAANTGELFF. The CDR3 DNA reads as TGTGCCAGCATGAAGACAGCCGCGAACACCGGGGAGCTGTTTTTT.

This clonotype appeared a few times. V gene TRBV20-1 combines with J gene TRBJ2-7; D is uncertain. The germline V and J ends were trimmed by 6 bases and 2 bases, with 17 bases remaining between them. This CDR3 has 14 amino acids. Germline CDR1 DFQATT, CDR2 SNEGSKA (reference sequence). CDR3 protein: CSATQAIPAYEQYF. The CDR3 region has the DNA TGCAGTGCCACCCAAGCCATCCCAGCCTACGAGCAGTACTTC.

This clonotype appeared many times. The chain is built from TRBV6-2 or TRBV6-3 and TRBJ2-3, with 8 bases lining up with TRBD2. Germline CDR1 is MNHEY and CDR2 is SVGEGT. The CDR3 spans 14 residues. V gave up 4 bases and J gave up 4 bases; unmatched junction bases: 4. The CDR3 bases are TGTGCCAGCAGTTCCCCGGGACTAGCAGATACGCAGTATTTT. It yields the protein CASSSPGLADTQYF.

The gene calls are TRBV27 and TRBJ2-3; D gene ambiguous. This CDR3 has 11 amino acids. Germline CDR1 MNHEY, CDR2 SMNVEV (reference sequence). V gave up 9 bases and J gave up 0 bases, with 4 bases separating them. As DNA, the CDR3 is TGTGCCAGAAGTAGCACAGATACGCAGTATTTT. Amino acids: CARSSTDTQYF.

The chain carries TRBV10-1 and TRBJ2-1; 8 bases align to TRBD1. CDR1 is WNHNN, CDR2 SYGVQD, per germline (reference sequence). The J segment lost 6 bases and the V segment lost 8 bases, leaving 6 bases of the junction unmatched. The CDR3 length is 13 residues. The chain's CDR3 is CASGKDRVNEQFF. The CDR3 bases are TGCGCCAGCGGAAAGGACAGGGTCAATGAGCAGTTCTTC.

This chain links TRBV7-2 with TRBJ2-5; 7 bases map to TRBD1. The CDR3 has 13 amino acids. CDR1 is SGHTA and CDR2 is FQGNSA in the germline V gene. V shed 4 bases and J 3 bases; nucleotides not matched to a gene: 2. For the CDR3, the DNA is TGTGCCAGCAGCTGGGGACAGAAAGAGACCCAGTACTTC. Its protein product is CASSWGQKETQYF.

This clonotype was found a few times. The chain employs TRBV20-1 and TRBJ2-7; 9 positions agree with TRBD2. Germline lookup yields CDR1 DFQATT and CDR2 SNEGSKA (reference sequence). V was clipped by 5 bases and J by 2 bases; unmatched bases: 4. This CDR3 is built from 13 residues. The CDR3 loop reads CSASRGRAYEQYF. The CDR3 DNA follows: TGCAGTGCTTCTCGCGGGAGGGCCTACGAGCAGTACTTC.

CDR3 region: CASSPGLKETQYF. The CDR3 region has the DNA TGTGCCAGCTCACCGGGCCTTAAAGAGACCCAGTACTTC. The chain couples TRBV18 to TRBJ2-5; D uncertain. The CDR3 runs to 13 residues. Germline V lookup: CDR1 KGHSH, CDR2 LQKENI. V lost 3 bases, J lost 3 bases, and 8 bases lay in between.

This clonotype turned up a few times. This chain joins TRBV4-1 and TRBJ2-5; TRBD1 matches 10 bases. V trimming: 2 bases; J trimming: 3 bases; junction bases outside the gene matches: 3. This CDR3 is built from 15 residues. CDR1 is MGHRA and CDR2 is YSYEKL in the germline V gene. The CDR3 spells CASSQQTGGEETQYF. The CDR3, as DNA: TGCGCCAGCAGCCAACAGACAGGGGGCGAAGAGACCCAGTACTTC.

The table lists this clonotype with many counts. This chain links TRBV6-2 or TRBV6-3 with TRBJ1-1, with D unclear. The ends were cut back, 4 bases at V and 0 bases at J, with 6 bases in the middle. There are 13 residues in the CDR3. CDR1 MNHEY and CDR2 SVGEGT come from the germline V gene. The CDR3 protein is CASSLDLNTEAFF. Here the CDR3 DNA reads TGTGCCAGCAGTTTGGATTTGAACACTGAAGCTTTCTTT.

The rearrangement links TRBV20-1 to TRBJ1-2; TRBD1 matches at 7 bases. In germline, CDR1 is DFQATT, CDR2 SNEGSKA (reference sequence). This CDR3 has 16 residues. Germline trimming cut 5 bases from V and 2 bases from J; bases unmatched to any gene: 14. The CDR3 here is CSAHLIDREVNYGYTF. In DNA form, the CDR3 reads TGCAGTGCTCACCTAATTGACAGGGAGGTGAACTATGGCTACACCTTC.

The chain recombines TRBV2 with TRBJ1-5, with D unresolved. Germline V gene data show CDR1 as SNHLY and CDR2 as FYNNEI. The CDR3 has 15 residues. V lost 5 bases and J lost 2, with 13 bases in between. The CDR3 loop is CASSPTDLGNQPQHF. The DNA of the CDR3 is TGTGCCAGCAGTCCGACCGATCTCGGCAATCAGCCCCAGCATTTT.

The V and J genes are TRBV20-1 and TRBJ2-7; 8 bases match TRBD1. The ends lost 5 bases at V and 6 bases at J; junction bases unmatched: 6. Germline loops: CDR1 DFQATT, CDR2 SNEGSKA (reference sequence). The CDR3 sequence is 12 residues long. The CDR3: CSAYSTGGEQYF. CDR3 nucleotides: TGCAGTGCTTACTCTACAGGGGGCGAGCAGTACTTC.

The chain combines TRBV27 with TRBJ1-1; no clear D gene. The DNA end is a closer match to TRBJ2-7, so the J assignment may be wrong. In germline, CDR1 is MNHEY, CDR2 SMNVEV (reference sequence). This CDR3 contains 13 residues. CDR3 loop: CASSPRFQYEQYF. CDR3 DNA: TGTGCCAGCAGTCCCCGTTTCCAATACGAGCAGTACTTC.

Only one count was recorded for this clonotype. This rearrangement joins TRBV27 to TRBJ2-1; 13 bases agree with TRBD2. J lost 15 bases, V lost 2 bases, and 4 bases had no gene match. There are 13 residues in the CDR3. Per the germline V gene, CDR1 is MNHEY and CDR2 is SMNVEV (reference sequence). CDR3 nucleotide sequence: TGTGCCAGCAGTTTAGGGACTAGCGGGATGAGGTTCTTC. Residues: CASSLGTSGMRFF.

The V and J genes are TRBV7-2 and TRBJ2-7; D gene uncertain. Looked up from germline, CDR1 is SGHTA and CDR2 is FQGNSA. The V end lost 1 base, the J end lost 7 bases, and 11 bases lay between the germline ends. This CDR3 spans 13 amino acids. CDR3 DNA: TGTGCCAGCAGCTTAGTCACCCGAAGAGAGCAGTACTTC. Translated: CASSLVTRREQYF.

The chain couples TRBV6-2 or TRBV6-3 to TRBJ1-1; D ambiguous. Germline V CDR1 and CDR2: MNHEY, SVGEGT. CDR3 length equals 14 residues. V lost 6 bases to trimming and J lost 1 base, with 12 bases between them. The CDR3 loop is CASSREPRNTEAFF. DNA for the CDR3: TGTGCCAGCAGCCGCGAGCCGCGGAACACTGAAGCTTTCTTT.

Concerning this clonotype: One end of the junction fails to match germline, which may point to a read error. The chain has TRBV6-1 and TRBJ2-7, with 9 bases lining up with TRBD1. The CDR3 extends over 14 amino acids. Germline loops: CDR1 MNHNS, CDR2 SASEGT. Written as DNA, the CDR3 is TGTGCCATCAGTGAGAATACAGGGGGCGATGGGCAGTACTTC. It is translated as CAISENTGGDGQYF.

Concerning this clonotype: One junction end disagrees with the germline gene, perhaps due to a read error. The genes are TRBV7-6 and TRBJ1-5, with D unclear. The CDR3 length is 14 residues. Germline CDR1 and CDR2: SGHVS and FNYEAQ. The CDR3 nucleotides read TGTGCCAGCAGCTTAACAGACCAGAATCAGTCCCAGCATTTT. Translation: CASSLTDQNQSQHF.